This T cell receptor beta chain was retrieved from a study of identical twins. TCRdb reanalysed the 5' RACE reads using MiXCR and keeps one entry per CDR3 protein. The repertoire holds about 520,000 distinct CDR3 sequences, with approximately 22% as singletons. V lost 5 bases and J lost 8; bases outside the gene matches: 4. CDR1 is SSHAT, CDR2 FNYEAQ, per germline (reference sequence). CDR3 length: 15 amino acids. These sequences were also reported in another study, on T cells expressing NK-cell markers. That study reports: Sorted CD3+CD56-NKG2C+, CD3+CD56+NKG2C+ and CD3+CD56+NKG2C- T cells supplied the TCR beta repertoires. The CD3+CD56-NKG2C+ fraction of several donors was likewise dominated by these clonotypes.

Sequenced material: CD4+ T cells sorted from blood. The rearrangement links TRBV7-7 to TRBJ2-1, with 15 bases matching TRBD2. This receptor was taken from a woman under 30 in good health. The CDR3 sequence: CASSMGLAGGDEQFF. The CDR3 DNA reads as TGTGCCAGCAGCATGGGACTAGCGGGAGGCGATGAGCAGTTCTTC.